This T cell receptor beta chain was recovered during a study of cytomegalovirus exposure and HLA in healthy donors. Study-wide results and limits: Most TCR sequences were seen very rarely across donors, but some public TCRs occurred in many.

Regarding this clone: Its antigen is currently unknown.

V was pared by 2 bases and J by 2 bases, with 11 bases between. Germline assignment: CDR1 SGHRS and CDR2 YFSETQ. CDR3 length: 15 amino acids. TCRdb keeps only in-frame clones here, not all; method: immunoSEQ multiplex PCR. Of some 120,000 clones detected, around 90% appear once; the ten largest clones hold 1.5% to 2%. Material for sequencing was PBMCs. The chain employs TRBV5-1 and TRBJ2-1; TRBD1 might be the D (6 bases). The TCR comes from a woman under 30 in good health and CMV-seronegative. The CDR3 coding sequence is TGCGCCAGCAGCTTCGGGACATCGACCTACAATGAGCAGTTCTTC. Translated: CASSFGTSTYNEQFF.